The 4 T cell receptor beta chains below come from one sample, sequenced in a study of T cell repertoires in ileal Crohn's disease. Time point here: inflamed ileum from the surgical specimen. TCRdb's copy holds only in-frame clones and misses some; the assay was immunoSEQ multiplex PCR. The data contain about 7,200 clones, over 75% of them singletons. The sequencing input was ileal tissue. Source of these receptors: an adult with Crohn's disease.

CDR3 in amino acids: CASSLGQGMNTEAFF. In nucleotides, the CDR3 is TGTGCCAGCAGTCTTGGACAGGGGATGAACACTGAAGCTTTCTTT. The chain links TRBV6-5 to TRBJ1-1; 9 bases map to TRBD1. This CDR3 contains 15 residues. CDR1 and CDR2 (germline): MNHEY, SVGAGI. The J segment lost 0 bases and the V segment lost 5 bases, leaving 4 bases of the junction unmatched.

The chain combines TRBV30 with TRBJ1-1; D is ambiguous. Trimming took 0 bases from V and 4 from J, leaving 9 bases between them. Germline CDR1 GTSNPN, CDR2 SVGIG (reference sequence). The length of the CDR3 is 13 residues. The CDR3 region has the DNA TGTGCCTGGAGTGTAGCTGGGCGCACTGAAGCTTTCTTT. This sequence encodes CAWSVAGRTEAFF.

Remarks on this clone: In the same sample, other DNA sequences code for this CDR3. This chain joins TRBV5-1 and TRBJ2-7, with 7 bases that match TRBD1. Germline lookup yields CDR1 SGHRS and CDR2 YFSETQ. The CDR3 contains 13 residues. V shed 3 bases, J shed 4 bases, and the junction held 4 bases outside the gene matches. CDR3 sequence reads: CASSSGQVYEQYF. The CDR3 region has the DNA TGCGCCAGCAGCTCTGGACAGGTATACGAGCAGTACTTC.

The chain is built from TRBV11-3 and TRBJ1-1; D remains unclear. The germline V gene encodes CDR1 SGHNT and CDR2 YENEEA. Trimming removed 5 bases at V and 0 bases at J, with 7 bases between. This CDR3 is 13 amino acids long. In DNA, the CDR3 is TGTGCCAGCAGCGTTTTCTTGAACACTGAAGCTTTCTTT. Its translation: CASSVFLNTEAFF.